The sequence of this TCR beta chain was determined in a study of regulatory T cells in long-lasting Graves disease. General observations from the study: The sample size was small, and this may have reduced accuracy.

This clonotype was detected many times. Antigen specificity is unknown. Indicated time point: newly diagnosed GD, antithyroid drugs for less than 3 months. PBMCs provided the RNA from which the TCR library was made. The authors built TCR beta libraries using iRepertoire HTBI primers and Arm-PCR of CDR3 regions. Original handling: Samples collectively showed some 65 TRBV and some 14 TRBJ segments. One entry per CDR3 protein results from TCRdb running MiXCR on the multiplex PCR reads. The V and J calls follow TCRdb's processing rather than the paper's. The sample has 580,000 or so distinct CDR3 sequences, about 15% seen once; the top ten hold about 11%. V dropped 4 bases and J dropped 6; count of bases not matched to a gene: 6. The CDR3 consists of 15 residues. CDR1 and CDR2 (germline): SGHRS, YFSETQ. The sample was also linked to a second study, of T cells in Graves' hyperthyroidism and ophthalmopathy.

V gene TRBV5-1 combines with J gene TRBJ2-7, with 14 bases that match TRBD2. The sequencing used peripheral blood mononuclear cells (PBMCs), collected at new diagnosis, from a patient treated with antithyroid drugs. The sequence derives from a man aged 18 to 35 with Graves disease. The CDR3 DNA reads as TGCGCCAGCAGCCCGGGGACTAGCGGGAGTTTCGAGCAGTACTTC. Translation: CASSPGTSGSFEQYF.